This entry lists 5 T cell receptor beta chains sequenced from one sample in a study of CD8+CD57+ T cells in acquired aplastic anemia. The template for TCR beta VDJ and CDR3 sequence profiling was genomic DNA. TCRdb fed the reads into MiXCR, producing one record per CDR3 protein. The table lists hundreds of thousands of distinct CDR3 sequences, around 32% of them singletons, with 0.8% to 0.85% in the top ten. In patients chosen for sequencing, flow cytometry had shown CD8+CD57+ cell expansion. The sequenced sample consisted of sorted CD4+, CD8+, or CD8+CD57+ T cells (not recorded which) from PBMCs. These receptors all come from a human donor with aplastic anemia.

This clonotype was picked up many times. The gene calls are TRBV10-3 and TRBJ2-5, with D perhaps matching TRBD2 (7 bases). Trimming shortened V by 4 bases and J by 1 base, and 13 bases separated the two germline ends. The germline gives CDR1 ENHRY, CDR2 SYGVKD. This CDR3 is 15 amino acids long. CDR3 sequence: CAISGGGEGQETQYF. The DNA for the CDR3 is TGTGCCATCAGTGGAGGGGGGGAGGGCCAAGAGACCCAGTACTTC.

This clonotype has only one observation. The V and J genes are TRBV6-2 or TRBV6-3 and TRBJ2-1; TRBD1 agrees at 7 bases. Looked up from germline, CDR1 is MNHEY and CDR2 is SVGEGT. V gave up 4 bases and J gave up 4 bases; unmatched junction bases: 7. CDR3 length: 15 residues. CDR3 loop: CASSSLQGDYNEQFF. CDR3 DNA sequence: TGTGCCAGCAGTTCTCTCCAGGGGGATTACAATGAGCAGTTCTTC.

This clonotype was found a few times. This sequence joins TRBV25-1 and TRBJ1-1; unclear D gene. Trimming took 5 bases from V and 0 from J, leaving 16 bases between them. Germline V lookup: CDR1 MGHDK, CDR2 SYGVNS. There are 16 residues in the CDR3. The CDR3 bases are TGTGCCAGCAGTTTCACAGCGGGAGAGATGAACACTGAAGCTTTCTTT. Protein sequence: CASSFTAGEMNTEAFF. Looking up the rest from reference TRBV25-1 and TRBJ1-1 gives the full variable domain: EADIYQTPRYLVIGTGKKITLECSQTMGHDKMYWYQQDPGMELHLIHYSYGVNSTEKGDLSSESTVSRIRTEHFPLTLESARPSHTSQYLCASSFTAGEMNTEAFFGQGTRLTVV.

Details on this clonotype: This could be a read error, since a much larger clone is one nucleotide away. The CDR3 end shows no conserved phenylalanine or tryptophan, and so a read error is likely. The gene calls are TRBV2 and TRBJ1-2, with TRBD1 identical over 9 bases. J was trimmed by 1 base and V by 8 bases; bases with no gene match: 8. CDR1 SNHLY and CDR2 FYNNEI come from the germline V gene. The CDR3 covers 15 residues. The CDR3 coding sequence is TGTGCCAGCCAAATAACAGGGGGCGATAACTATGGCTACACCTGC. Protein product: CASQITGGDNYGYTC.

The chain joins TRBV20-1 to TRBJ1-5; D is uncertain. Germline CDR1 is DFQATT and CDR2 is SNEGSKA (reference sequence). This CDR3 is 16 amino acids long. The V and J ends lost 3 bases and 9 bases respectively, with 24 bases between them. CDR3 DNA sequence: TGCAGTGCTAGGGAGGCAAATGGGGATTATTATCCGCCCCAGCATTTT. Protein sequence: CSAREANGDYYPPQHF.